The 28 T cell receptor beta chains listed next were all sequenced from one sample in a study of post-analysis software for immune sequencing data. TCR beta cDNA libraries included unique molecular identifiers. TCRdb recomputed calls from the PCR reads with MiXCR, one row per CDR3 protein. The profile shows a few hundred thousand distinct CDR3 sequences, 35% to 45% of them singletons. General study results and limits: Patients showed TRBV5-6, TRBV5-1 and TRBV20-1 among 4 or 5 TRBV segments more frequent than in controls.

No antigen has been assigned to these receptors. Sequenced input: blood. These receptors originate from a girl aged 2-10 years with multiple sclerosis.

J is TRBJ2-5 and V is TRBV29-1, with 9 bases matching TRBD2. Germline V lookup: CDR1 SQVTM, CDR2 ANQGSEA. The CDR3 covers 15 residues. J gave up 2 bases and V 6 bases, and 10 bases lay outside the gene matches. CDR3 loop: CSVVGRAGGQETQYF. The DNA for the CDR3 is TGCAGCGTCGTAGGACGAGCGGGGGGACAAGAGACCCAGTACTTC.

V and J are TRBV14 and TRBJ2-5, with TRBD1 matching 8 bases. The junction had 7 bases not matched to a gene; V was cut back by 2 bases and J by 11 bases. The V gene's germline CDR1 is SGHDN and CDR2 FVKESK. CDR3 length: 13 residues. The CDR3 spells CASSQLTGVGQYF. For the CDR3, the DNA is TGTGCCAGCAGCCAACTGACAGGGGTCGGGCAGTACTTC.

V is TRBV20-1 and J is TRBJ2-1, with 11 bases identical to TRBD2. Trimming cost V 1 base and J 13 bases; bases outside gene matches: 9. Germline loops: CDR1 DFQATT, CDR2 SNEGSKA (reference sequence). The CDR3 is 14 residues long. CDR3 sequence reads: CSARASGRLVFQFF. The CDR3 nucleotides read TGCAGTGCTAGAGCTAGCGGGAGGCTTGTATTTCAGTTCTTC.

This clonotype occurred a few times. DNA for the CDR3: TGTGCCAGCTCCGAGGCCTGGTCGATGACCAATGAGCAGTTCTTC. Translating gives CASSEAWSMTNEQFF. The chain recombines TRBV27 with TRBJ2-1, with D hard to call. V was shortened by 8 bases and J by 6 bases, with 20 bases between the two germline ends. CDR3 length: 15 amino acids. Germline V CDR1 and CDR2: MNHEY, SMNVEV (reference sequence).

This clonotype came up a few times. The CDR3 sequence: CASSAGPLLGTEAFF. The CDR3 nucleotides are TGTGCCAGCAGTGCTGGGCCTCTCCTTGGTACTGAAGCTTTCTTT. The chain recombines TRBV6-2 or TRBV6-3 with TRBJ1-1; D is unresolved. The length of the CDR3 is 15 residues. V was pared by 5 bases and J by 5 bases, with 18 bases between. Germline CDR1 is MNHEY and CDR2 is SVGEGT.

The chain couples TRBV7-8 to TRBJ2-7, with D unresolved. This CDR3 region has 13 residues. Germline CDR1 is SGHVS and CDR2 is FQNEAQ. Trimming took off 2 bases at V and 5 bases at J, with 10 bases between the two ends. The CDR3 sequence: CASSLNLIDEQYF. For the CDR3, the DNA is TGTGCCAGCAGCTTAAATCTGATCGACGAGCAGTACTTC.

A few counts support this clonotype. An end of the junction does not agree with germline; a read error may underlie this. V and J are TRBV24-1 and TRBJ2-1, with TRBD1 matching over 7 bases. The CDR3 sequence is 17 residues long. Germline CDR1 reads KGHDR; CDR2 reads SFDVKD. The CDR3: CATSDLRQGVSFNEQFF. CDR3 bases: TGTGCCACCAGTGATTTGAGGCAGGGGGTTTCCTTCAATGAGCAGTTCTTC.

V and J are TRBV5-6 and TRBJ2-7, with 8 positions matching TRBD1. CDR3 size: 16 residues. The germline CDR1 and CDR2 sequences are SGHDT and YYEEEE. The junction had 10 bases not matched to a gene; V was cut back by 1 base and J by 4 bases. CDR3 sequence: CASSLFLPRTGYEQYF. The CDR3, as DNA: TGTGCCAGCAGCTTGTTTTTGCCTCGGACAGGGTACGAGCAGTACTTC.

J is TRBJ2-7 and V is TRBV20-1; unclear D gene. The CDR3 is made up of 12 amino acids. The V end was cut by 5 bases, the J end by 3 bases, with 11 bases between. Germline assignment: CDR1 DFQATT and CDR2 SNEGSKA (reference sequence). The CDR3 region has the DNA TGCAGTGCTCCGCGGACCCACTACGAGCAGTACTTC. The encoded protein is CSAPRTHYEQYF.

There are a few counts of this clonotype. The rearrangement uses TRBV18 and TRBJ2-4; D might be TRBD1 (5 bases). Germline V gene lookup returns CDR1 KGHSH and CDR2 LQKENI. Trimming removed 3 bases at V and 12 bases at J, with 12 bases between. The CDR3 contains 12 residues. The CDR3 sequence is CASSPSREAQYF. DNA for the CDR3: TGTGCCAGCTCACCGAGCAGGGAAGCTCAGTACTTC.

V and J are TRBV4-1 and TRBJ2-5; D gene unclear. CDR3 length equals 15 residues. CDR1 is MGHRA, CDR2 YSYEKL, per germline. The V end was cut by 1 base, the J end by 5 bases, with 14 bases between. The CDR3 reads CASSQVTTSLETQYF. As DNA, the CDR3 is TGCGCCAGCAGCCAAGTAACAACATCCCTGGAGACCCAGTACTTC.

CDR3 amino acids: CASSLAQDTEAFF. CDR3 nucleotide sequence: TGTGCCAGCAGCTTAGCCCAGGACACTGAAGCTTTCTTT. The chain employs TRBV11-1 and TRBJ1-1; D uncertain. CDR1 SGHAT and CDR2 FQDESV come from the germline V gene (reference sequence). The CDR3 consists of 13 residues. Trimming removed 0 bases at V and 3 bases at J, with 5 bases between.

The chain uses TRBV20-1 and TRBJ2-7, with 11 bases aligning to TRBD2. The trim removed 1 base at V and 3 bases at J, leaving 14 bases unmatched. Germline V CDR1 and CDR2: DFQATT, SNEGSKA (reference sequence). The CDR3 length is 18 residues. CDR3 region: CSARALENTSGSIYEQYF. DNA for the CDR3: TGCAGTGCTAGAGCCCTGGAGAACACTAGCGGGAGTATCTACGAGCAGTACTTC.

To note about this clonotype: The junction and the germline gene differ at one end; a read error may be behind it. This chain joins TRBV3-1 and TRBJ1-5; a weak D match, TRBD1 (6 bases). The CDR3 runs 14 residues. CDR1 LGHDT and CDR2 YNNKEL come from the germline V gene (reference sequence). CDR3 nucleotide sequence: TGTGCCGGCAGCCAAGGGGGGAGCAATCAGCCCCAGCATTTT. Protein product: CAGSQGGSNQPQHF.

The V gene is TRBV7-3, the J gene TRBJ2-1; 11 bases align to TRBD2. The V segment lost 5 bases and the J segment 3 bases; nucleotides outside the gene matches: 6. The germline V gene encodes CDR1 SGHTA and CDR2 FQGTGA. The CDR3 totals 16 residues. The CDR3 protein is CASSTNLAGGYNEQFF. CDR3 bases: TGTGCCAGCAGCACCAACCTAGCGGGGGGCTACAATGAGCAGTTCTTC.

The CDR3 DNA reads TGTGCCAGCAGCTTAGATCGGCAGGGCGGGAGAATGCTAGCCAAAAACATTCAGTACTTC. It translates to CASSLDRQGGRMLAKNIQYF. The rearrangement uses TRBV7-8 and TRBJ2-4; 7 bases map to TRBD2. Germline-derived CDR1 and CDR2 are SGHVS and FQNEAQ. V shed 1 base, J shed 0 bases, and the junction held 15 bases outside the gene matches. There are 20 residues in the CDR3.

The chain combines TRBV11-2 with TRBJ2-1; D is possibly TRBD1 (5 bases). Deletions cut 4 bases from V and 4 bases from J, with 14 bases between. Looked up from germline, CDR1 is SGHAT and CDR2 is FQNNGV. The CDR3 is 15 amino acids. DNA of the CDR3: TGTGCCAGCAGCTCTCCCGGTCACAGGTACAATGAGCAGTTCTTC. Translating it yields CASSSPGHRYNEQFF.

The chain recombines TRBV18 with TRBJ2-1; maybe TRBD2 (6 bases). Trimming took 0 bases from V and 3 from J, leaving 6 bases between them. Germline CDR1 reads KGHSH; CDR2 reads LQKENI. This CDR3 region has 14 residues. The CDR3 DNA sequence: TGTGCCAGCTCACCACCGGGGGGCTACAATGAGCAGTTCTTC. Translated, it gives CASSPPGGYNEQFF.

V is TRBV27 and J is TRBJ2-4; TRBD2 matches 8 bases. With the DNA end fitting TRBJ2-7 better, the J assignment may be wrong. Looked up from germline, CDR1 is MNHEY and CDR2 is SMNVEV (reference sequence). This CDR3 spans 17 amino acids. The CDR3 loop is CASSLQAGAGVVFEQYF. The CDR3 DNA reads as TGTGCCAGCAGTTTGCAGGCAGGAGCGGGAGTGGTGTTCGAGCAGTACTTC.

CDR3: CASSLIGTEAFF. CDR3 in DNA: TGTGCCAGCAGCCTTATAGGCACTGAAGCTTTCTTT. The J gene is TRBJ1-1, the V gene TRBV3-1, with D unresolved. The V end was cut by 4 bases, the J end by 4 bases, with 7 bases between. This CDR3 contains 12 residues. Germline lookup yields CDR1 LGHDT and CDR2 YNNKEL (reference sequence).

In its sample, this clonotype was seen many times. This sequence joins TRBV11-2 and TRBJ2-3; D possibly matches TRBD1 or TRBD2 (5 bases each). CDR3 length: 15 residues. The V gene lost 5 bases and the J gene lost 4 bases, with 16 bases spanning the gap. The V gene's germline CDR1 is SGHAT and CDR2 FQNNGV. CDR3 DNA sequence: TGTGCCAGCAGCACCCCTGGGACCCCACCAGATACGCAGTATTTT. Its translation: CASSTPGTPPDTQYF.

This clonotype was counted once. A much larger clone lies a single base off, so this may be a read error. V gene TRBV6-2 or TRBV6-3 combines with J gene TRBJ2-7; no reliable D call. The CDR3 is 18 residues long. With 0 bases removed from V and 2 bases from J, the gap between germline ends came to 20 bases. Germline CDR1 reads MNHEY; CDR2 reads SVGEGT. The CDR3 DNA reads TGTGCCAGCAGTTACTCTTCTGTACTGAGCACCTTCACCTACGAGCAGTACTTC. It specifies CASSYSSVLSTFTYEQYF.

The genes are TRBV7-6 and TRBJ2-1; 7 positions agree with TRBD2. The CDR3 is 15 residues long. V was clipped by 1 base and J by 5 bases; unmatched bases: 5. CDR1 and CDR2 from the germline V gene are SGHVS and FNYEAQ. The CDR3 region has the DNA TGTGCCAGCAGCTTAGTCGTGGGAGGGAACAATGAGCAGTTCTTC. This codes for CASSLVVGGNNEQFF. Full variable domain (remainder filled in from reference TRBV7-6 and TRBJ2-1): GAGVSQSPRYKVTKRGQDVALRCDPISGHVSLYWYRQALGQGPEFLTYFNYEAQQDKSGLPNDRFSAERPEGSISTLTIQRTEQRDSAMYRCASSLVVGGNNEQFFGPGTRLTVL.

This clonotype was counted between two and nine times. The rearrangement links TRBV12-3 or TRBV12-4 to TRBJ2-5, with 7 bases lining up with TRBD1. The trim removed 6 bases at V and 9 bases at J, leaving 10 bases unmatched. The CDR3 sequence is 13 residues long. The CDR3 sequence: CASRPTGERAQYF. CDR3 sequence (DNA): TGTGCCAGCAGGCCTACAGGGGAAAGGGCCCAGTACTTC.

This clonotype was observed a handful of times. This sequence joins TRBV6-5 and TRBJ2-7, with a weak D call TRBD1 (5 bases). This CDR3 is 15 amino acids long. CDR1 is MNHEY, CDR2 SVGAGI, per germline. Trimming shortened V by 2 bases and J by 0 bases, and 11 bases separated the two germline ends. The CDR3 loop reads CASSYSRTISYEQYF. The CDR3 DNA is TGTGCCAGCAGTTACAGCAGGACAATCTCCTACGAGCAGTACTTC.

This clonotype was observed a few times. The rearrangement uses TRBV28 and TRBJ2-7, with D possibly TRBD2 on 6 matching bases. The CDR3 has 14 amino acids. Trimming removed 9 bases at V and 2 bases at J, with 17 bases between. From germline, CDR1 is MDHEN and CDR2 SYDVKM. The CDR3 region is CASMRRAEPYEQYF. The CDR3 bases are TGTGCCAGTATGAGGAGGGCAGAACCCTACGAGCAGTACTTC.

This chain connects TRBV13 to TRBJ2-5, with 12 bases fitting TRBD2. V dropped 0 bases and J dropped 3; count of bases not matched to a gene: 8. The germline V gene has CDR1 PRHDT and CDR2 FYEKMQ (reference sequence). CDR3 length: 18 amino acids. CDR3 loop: CASSLGPLAGGLKETQYF. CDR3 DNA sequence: TGTGCCAGCAGCTTAGGCCCCCTAGCGGGGGGGCTGAAAGAGACCCAGTACTTC.

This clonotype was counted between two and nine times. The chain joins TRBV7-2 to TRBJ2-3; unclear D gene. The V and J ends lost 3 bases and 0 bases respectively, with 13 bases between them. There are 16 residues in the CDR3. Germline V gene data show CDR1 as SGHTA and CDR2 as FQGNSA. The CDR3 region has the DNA TGTGCCAGCAGCTTGGGTACGGATACTAGCACAGATACGCAGTATTTT. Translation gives CASSLGTDTSTDTQYF.